Below are 5 T cell receptor beta chains sequenced from a single sample in a study of blood T cell repertoires in COVID-19. The repertoire was sequenced with immunoSEQ multiplex PCR; TCRdb's copy has only in-frame clones and lacks some. The sample holds roughly 250,000 clones, about nine tenths seen once. Sequences were obtained from peripheral blood. Receptor source: a man aged 55 to 69 who had recovered from COVID-19.

The V gene is TRBV19, the J gene TRBJ2-1; D not resolved. The germline V gene encodes CDR1 LNHDA and CDR2 SQIVND (reference sequence). The V and J ends lost 6 bases and 4 bases respectively, with 10 bases between them. The length of the CDR3 is 13 residues. CDR3 nucleotide sequence: TGTGCCAGTAGGGCCTCAGTTTACAATGAGCAGTTCTTC. Its translation: CASRASVYNEQFF.

Only one count was recorded for this clone. This sequence joins TRBV3-1 (or the pseudogene TRBV3-2) and TRBJ2-1; 8 positions match TRBD2. The germline V gene has CDR1 LGHDT and CDR2 YNNKEL (reference sequence). The V and J ends lost 4 bases and 3 bases, in that order; junction bases with no gene match: 2. The CDR3 spans 14 residues. CDR3 amino acids: CASSPRGVYNEQFF. The CDR3 nucleotides read TGTGCCAGCAGCCCGCGGGGGGTCTACAATGAGCAGTTCTTC.

This chain uses TRBV19 with TRBJ1-1; TRBD1 aligns across 7 bases. Germline lookup yields CDR1 LNHDA and CDR2 SQIVND (reference sequence). Germline trimming cut 6 bases from V and 6 bases from J; bases unmatched to any gene: 16. CDR3 length equals 16 residues. The CDR3 sequence is CASRPRQGGLGSEAFF. The DNA of the CDR3 is TGTGCCAGTAGACCGAGACAGGGCGGGCTCGGCTCTGAAGCTTTCTTT.

This chain links TRBV6-6 with TRBJ1-4, with 10 bases identical to TRBD1. The J segment lost 8 bases and the V segment lost 7 bases, leaving 13 bases of the junction unmatched. The germline gives CDR1 MNHNY, CDR2 SVGAGI (reference sequence). The CDR3 extends over 16 amino acids. CDR3 nucleotides: TGTGCCAGCAAGCCGGGACAGGGGAGGGATTACGAAAAACTGTTTTTT. Amino acid sequence: CASKPGQGRDYEKLFF.

V gene TRBV24-1 combines with J gene TRBJ1-2, with D possibly matching TRBD1 (6 bases). Looked up from germline, CDR1 is KGHDR and CDR2 is SFDVKD. The CDR3 is made up of 13 amino acids. Trimming took off 5 bases at V and 7 bases at J, with 13 bases between the two ends. The CDR3 protein is CATSVAGVGGYTF. For the CDR3, the DNA is TGTGCCACCAGTGTTGCAGGGGTCGGTGGCTACACCTTC.